This T cell receptor beta chain was sequenced in a study of Tregs in tolerant kidney transplant recipients. Clones were read by immunoSEQ multiplex PCR, and TCRdb kept only the in-frame ones, dropping some. Of about 18,000 clones in the sample, 82% were seen once. CDR1 and CDR2 (germline): SGHDT, YYEEEE. V was cut by 2 bases and J by 5 bases, with 10 bases left in between. This CDR3 is built from 13 residues. In regard to this clone: What it recognizes is unknown.

Whole-study findings and limits: Validation in larger populations is needed because few patients were studied.

CD4+CD25+CD127- Tregs, CD4+CD25- non-Tregs, CD4 and CD8 cells were sorted. Regulatory T cells were sorted from thawed PBMCs rested overnight at 37°C with about 220 IU/ml IL-2. This chain links TRBV5-6 with TRBJ1-2; TRBD1 might be the D (5 bases). Sequences were obtained from Tregs from blood. The TCR was taken from a human donor in good health. The DNA for the CDR3 is TGTGCCAGCAGCTTCGGCAGGGAATATGGCTACACCTTC. The encoded protein is CASSFGREYGYTF.